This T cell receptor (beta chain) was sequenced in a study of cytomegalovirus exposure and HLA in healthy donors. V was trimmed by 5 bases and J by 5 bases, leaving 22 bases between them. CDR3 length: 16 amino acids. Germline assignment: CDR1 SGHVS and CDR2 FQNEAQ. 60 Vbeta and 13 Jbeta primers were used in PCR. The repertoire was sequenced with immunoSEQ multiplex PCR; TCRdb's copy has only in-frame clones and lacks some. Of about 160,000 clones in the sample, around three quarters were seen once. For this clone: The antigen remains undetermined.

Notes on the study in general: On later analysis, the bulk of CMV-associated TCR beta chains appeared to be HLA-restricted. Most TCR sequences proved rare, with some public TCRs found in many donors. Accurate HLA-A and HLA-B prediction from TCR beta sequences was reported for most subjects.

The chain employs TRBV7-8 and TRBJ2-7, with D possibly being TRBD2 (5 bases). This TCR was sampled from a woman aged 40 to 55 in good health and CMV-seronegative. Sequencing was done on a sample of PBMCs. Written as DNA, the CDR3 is TGTGCCAGCAGCCCCTTACCTGGGAGCGAAATTCACGAGCAGTACTTC. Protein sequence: CASSPLPGSEIHEQYF.